One and the same sample provided the 3 T cell receptor beta chains below, sequenced in a study of cytomegalovirus exposure and HLA in healthy donors. Both 60 Vbeta primers and 13 Jbeta primers went into the PCR. Generated by immunoSEQ multiplex PCR, the TCRdb table keeps only in-frame clones and is missing some. The table has about 94,000 clones, 79% seen once. The sequencing sample was made of PBMCs. The receptors originated from a woman between 35 and 50 years old in good health and CMV-seronegative.

The CDR3 DNA follows: TGTGCCAGCAGCCCGGTCGGCGCTCCGGGAGAGACCCAGTACTTC. Translated, it gives CASSPVGAPGETQYF. The rearrangement uses TRBV2 and TRBJ2-5; D is ambiguous. CDR1 is SNHLY, CDR2 FYNNEI, per germline. This CDR3 comprises 15 residues. V lost 6 bases, J lost 4 bases, and 18 bases lay in between. Supplemented by reference TRBV2 and TRBJ2-5, the full variable domain reads EPEVTQTPSHQVTQMGQEVILRCVPISNHLYFYWYRQILGQKVEFLVSFYNNEISEKSEIFDDQFSVERPDGSNFTLKIRSTKLEDSAMYFCASSPVGAPGETQYFGPGTRLLVL.

This clone was observed a single time. One junction end disagrees with the germline gene, perhaps due to a read error. The chain is built from TRBV2 and TRBJ2-7; 15 positions agree with TRBD2. CDR3 length: 16 amino acids. Germline CDR1 is SNHLY and CDR2 is FYNNEI. CDR3 bases: TGTGCCACCAGTCCGGGACTAGCGGGGGGCGGCTACGAGCAGTACTTC. Protein sequence: CATSPGLAGGGYEQYF.

The V and J genes are TRBV19 and TRBJ2-3; D gene ambiguous. Germline V gene lookup returns CDR1 LNHDA and CDR2 SQIVND (reference sequence). Trimming left V 3 bases short and J 3 bases short, with 16 bases between. This CDR3 spans 16 amino acids. For the CDR3, the DNA is TGTGCCAGTAGTATTTTAGCAACCCTCGAGACAGATACGCAGTATTTT. It codes for CASSILATLETDTQYF.